These T cell receptor beta chains were read from a single sample in a study of blood T cell repertoires in COVID-19. TCRdb keeps only in-frame clones here, not all; method: immunoSEQ multiplex PCR. The profile shows around 97,000 clones, approximately 87% of them singletons. The sequenced sample consisted of peripheral blood. These receptors were taken from a human donor in a cohort sampled during active COVID-19. Each CDR3 is given with its conserved first and last residue. A D gene is named only where the DNA matches it firmly. Not all rows give a size; the values are once, few, many and, for expanded clones, a class.

DNA: TGTGCCAGCAGCACCAATACCAGACTAGCGGGAGGGGATACGCAGTATTTT
CDR3: CASSTNTRLAGGDTQYF
J: TRBJ2-3
size: once
V: TRBV7-2
D: TRBD2

DNA: TGTGCCAGCTCACCTCAGTCGACAGGGTATCAAGAGACCCAGTACTTC
CDR3: CASSPQSTGYQETQYF
J: TRBJ2-5
size: NA
V: TRBV18
D: TRBD1

DNA: TGTGCCTGGAGTTTTGGAGTTTTGAGAGACACTGAAGCTTTCTTT
CDR3: CAWSFGVLRDTEAFF
J: TRBJ1-1
size: NA
V: TRBV30
D: NA

DNA: TGTGCCAGCAGTCTTTGGGAGGCTAGCACAGATACGCAGTATTTT
CDR3: CASSLWEASTDTQYF
J: TRBJ2-3
size: NA
V: TRBV6-4
D: NA

DNA: TGTGCCAGCAGCTTGGAGGGTTCGGGTACTGAAGCTTTCTTT
CDR3: CASSLEGSGTEAFF
J: TRBJ1-1
size: NA
V: TRBV7-9
D: NA

DNA: TGTGCCAGCAAGCCCCTCGGGACAGGGGGACACAATGAGCAGTTCTTC
CDR3: CASKPLGTGGHNEQFF
J: TRBJ2-1
size: NA
V: TRBV27
D: TRBD1

DNA: TGCGCCAGCAGCCAAGAGTCAGGATGGAACACTGAAGCTTTCTTT
CDR3: CASSQESGWNTEAFF
J: TRBJ1-1
size: NA
V: TRBV4-3
D: NA

DNA: TGTGCCAGCAGCCCCCTCAGGGGGCTTGAGCAGTTCTTC
CDR3: CASSPLRGLEQFF
J: TRBJ2-1
size: NA
V: TRBV11-2
D: TRBD1

DNA: TGTGCCAGCAAGTACAGGGGGGCGAACACTGAAGCTTTCTTT
CDR3: CASKYRGANTEAFF
J: TRBJ1-1
size: NA
V: TRBV27
D: TRBD1

DNA: TGTGCCAGCAGTTCGGAGACAGCGCAGTACTTC
CDR3: CASSSETAQYF
J: TRBJ2-7
size: NA
V: TRBV2
D: NA

DNA: TGTGCCAGCAGCAAGAGGAGGGCGGGGGGCCCCTACGAGCAGTACTTC
CDR3: CASSKRRAGGPYEQYF
J: TRBJ2-7
size: once
V: TRBV21-1
D: NA

DNA: TGTGCCAGTACCCGGGACAGCGCGAACACCGGGGAGCTGTTTTTT
CDR3: CASTRDSANTGELFF
J: TRBJ2-2
size: NA
V: TRBV2
D: TRBD1

DNA: TGCGCCAGCAGCCAAGATCGTCTAGCGGGAGGCCCCGGGGAGCTGTTTTTT
CDR3: CASSQDRLAGGPGELFF
J: TRBJ2-2
size: few
V: TRBV4-1
D: TRBD2

DNA: TGTGCCAGCGGACAGTTCTCCTACGAGCAGTACTTC
CDR3: CASGQFSYEQYF
J: TRBJ2-7
size: NA
V: TRBV2
D: NA

DNA: TGTGCCAGCAGCGCGAATGGACAGGGTTGGGATGGCTACACCTTC
CDR3: CASSANGQGWDGYTF
J: TRBJ1-2
size: NA
V: TRBV9
D: TRBD1

DNA: TGTGCCTGGAGTGTAGACAGGGGGCTGAGCGAGCAGTACTTC
CDR3: CAWSVDRGLSEQYF
J: TRBJ2-7
size: NA
V: TRBV30
D: TRBD1

DNA: TGTGCCAGCAGTGCCTCGACAGGGATGTGGCTGACCCAGCATTTT
CDR3: CASSASTGMWLTQHF
J: TRBJ1-5
size: NA
V: TRBV2
D: TRBD1

DNA: TGCAGTGCTAGTGATCGGGGGGGGCCTTCGAATGAGCAGTTCTTC
CDR3: CSASDRGGPSNEQFF
J: TRBJ2-1
size: NA
V: TRBV20-1
D: TRBD2

DNA: TGTGCCAGCAGCTCCGACAGGGCCTATGGCTACACCTTC
CDR3: CASSSDRAYGYTF
J: TRBJ1-2
size: few
V: TRBV7-9
D: TRBD1

DNA: TGTGCCACCAGTGACACGGGACTGGACTCCTACGAGCAGTACTTC
CDR3: CATSDTGLDSYEQYF
J: TRBJ2-7
size: NA
V: TRBV24-1
D: NA

DNA: TGTGCCAGCAGCCCCTTCGCAGATACGCAGTATTTT
CDR3: CASSPFADTQYF
J: TRBJ2-3
size: NA
V: TRBV3-1/TRBV3-2
D: NA

DNA: TGCAGTGCTAGTCAAGCGGCTAGCACAGATACGCAGTATTTT
CDR3: CSASQAASTDTQYF
J: TRBJ2-3
size: NA
V: TRBV20-1
D: NA

DNA: TGTGCCAGCAGTTTATGGGGCAGGGGGAAAAGGGACACTGAAGCTTTCTTT
CDR3: CASSLWGRGKRDTEAFF
J: TRBJ1-1
size: NA
V: TRBV28
D: TRBD1

DNA: TGTGCCAGCGGACTAGCGGGAGGGCCGGGTCCGCAGTATTTT
CDR3: CASGLAGGPGPQYF
J: TRBJ2-3
size: NA
V: TRBV28
D: TRBD2

DNA: TGTGCCAGCAGTCCCCTGACTAGCGGAATCTCCTACGAGCAGTACTTC
CDR3: CASSPLTSGISYEQYF
J: TRBJ2-7
size: NA
V: TRBV6-6
D: TRBD2

DNA: TGTGCCAGCAGGCCAGCGGTGCTAGCGGGGGGCCCCACCTACAATGAGCAGTTCTTC
CDR3: CASRPAVLAGGPTYNEQFF
J: TRBJ2-1
size: NA
V: TRBV7-6
D: TRBD2

DNA: TGCGCCAGCAGCTTTCCAGGGTCGGACGAGCAGTACTTC
CDR3: CASSFPGSDEQYF
J: TRBJ2-7
size: NA
V: TRBV5-1
D: NA

DNA: TGCGCCAGCAGCTTTGGACAGGGGCCTAGCTATGGCTACACCTTC
CDR3: CASSFGQGPSYGYTF
J: TRBJ1-2
size: NA
V: TRBV5-1
D: TRBD1

DNA: TGTGCCAGCAGTGAAAATCCAGGCTCTGGAAACACCATATATTTT
CDR3: CASSENPGSGNTIYF
J: TRBJ1-3
size: NA
V: TRBV2
D: NA

DNA: TGTGCCAGCAGCTTAATAGAACTCTTGAAGATCTATGGCTACACCTTC
CDR3: CASSLIELLKIYGYTF
J: TRBJ1-2
size: NA
V: TRBV5-8
D: NA

DNA: TGTGCCAGCAGCCCTGGACAGGTCTACGAGCAGTACTTC
CDR3: CASSPGQVYEQYF
J: TRBJ2-7
size: NA
V: TRBV12-3/TRBV12-4
D: TRBD1

DNA: TGTGCCAGCAGTTACGCACGAGATTCACCCCTCCACTTT
CDR3: CASSYARDSPLHF
J: TRBJ1-6
size: NA
V: TRBV6-5
D: NA

DNA: TGCGCCAGCAGCCAAGGCTCGACCTGGGGGCGTGGGGAGACCCAGTACTTC
CDR3: CASSQGSTWGRGETQYF
J: TRBJ2-5
size: NA
V: TRBV4-1
D: NA

DNA: TGCAGCGTTGAGGATCCGGAGACAGGGACGTCCTACAATGAGCAGTTCTTC
CDR3: CSVEDPETGTSYNEQFF
J: TRBJ2-1
size: NA
V: TRBV29-1
D: TRBD1

DNA: TGTGCCAGCAGCCAAACGATCGGACAGGGGCTTACCCCCCTCCACTTT
CDR3: CASSQTIGQGLTPLHF
J: TRBJ1-6
size: few
V: TRBV4-2
D: TRBD1

DNA: TGTGCCAGCAGCACCCGACAGGGGAATGGCTACACCTTC
CDR3: CASSTRQGNGYTF
J: TRBJ1-2
size: NA
V: TRBV3-1/TRBV3-2
D: TRBD1

DNA: TGTGCCAGTAGTAGGGACAGCTATAGCAATCAGCCCCAGCATTTT
CDR3: CASSRDSYSNQPQHF
J: TRBJ1-5
size: NA
V: TRBV19
D: TRBD1

DNA: TGTGCCAGTAGTATAGCAGAGACTACTGTCTACAATGAGCAGTTCTTC
CDR3: CASSIAETTVYNEQFF
J: TRBJ2-1
size: NA
V: TRBV19
D: NA

DNA: TGCGCCAGCAGCCCTGTAGCGCCTCCCACAGATACGCAGTATTTT
CDR3: CASSPVAPPTDTQYF
J: TRBJ2-3
size: NA
V: TRBV4-1
D: NA